The text below deals with one T cell receptor beta chain. Which antigen it targets is not known. The sample holds no much larger clone one base away, and base qualities are not on file. This specimen includes other DNA sequences encoding the same CDR3. Healthy HIV-negative adults with no recently reported acute infections or vaccinations were included as donors. Every donor was a Caucasian adult living in Nashville, Tennessee, USA. CD4+ T cells were enriched by magnetic negative selection; naive cells were then positively selected on CD45RA, and the negative fraction formed the memory subset. Blood was collected by leukapheresis, and PBMCs were isolated by Ficoll-Histopaque density gradient centrifugation and then cryopreserved in liquid nitrogen vapor phase. Analytical flow cytometry was used to check the purity and quantity of every magnetically sorted T cell population. From each sorted fraction, genomic DNA was isolated and quantified by UV absorbance on a Nanodrop 2000c.

This entry belongs to a study of shared clonotypes between healthy human individuals (dated by TCRdb to between 2020 and 2021). About the full investigation: The cohort comprised a couple of women and a few men aged 18 to 49 years. For each donor, CD4 naive and CD4 memory were each given three plates, CD8 naive was given two plates, and CD8 memory was given one plate. To estimate repertoire size and how much clonotype sharing occurs between individuals, the study deeply sequenced the blood TCR repertoires of 4 to 6 healthy adults. To increase sequencing depth and limit assay-specific biases, different laboratories used diverse techniques to prepare libraries and sequence TCR repertoires. Per donor, leukapheresis produced somewhere between about 0.94 and 9 billion PBMCs.

The full study reports these points: Pairwise subsampling indicated that sequencing depth was expected to affect the degree of clonotype sharing among donors. Because the study included a small number of donors, the genetic and exposure-history diversity represented was limited. Rarefaction of sorted-subset datasets indicated incomplete sequencing despite the large sequencing depth. Clonotypes shared by all four sorted-subset donors showed higher generation probabilities than non-shared clonotypes. Sampling was limited to blood, and TCR repertoires in tissue likely differ from TCR repertoires in blood. Estimated clonotype richness was generally larger for naive than for memory subsets. When a few donors were compared, the shared fraction of clonotypes was around 4.6% for naive CD4, around 3.5% for naive CD8, about 2.5% for memory CD4, and approximately 0.4% for memory CD8.

Germline trimming: 5 bases from V, 0 bases from J; junction bases outside gene matches: 1. CDR1 KGHSH and CDR2 LQKENI are derived from the germline V gene. Measured from the cysteine to the phenylalanine, the CDR3 is 14 residues long. CDR3 DNA only is kept here, 42 bases in frame from base 1. TCR CDR3 regions were amplified from genomic DNA by multiplex PCR using the deep immunoSEQ assay. Extracted genomic DNA from each cell subset was spread evenly across all wells of several immunoSEQ 96-well plates, with each plate serving as a replicate. For sorted subsets, approximately 200 ng of genomic DNA, equivalent to 25,000 to 30,000 T cell genomes, went into each replicate PCR. Purified libraries were quantified with a Qubit 3.0 fluorometer, sized on a Bioanalyzer 2100, and re-quantified with the KAPA Library Quantification kit. Every immunoSEQ 96-well plate was sequenced on a separate single-read 150-cycle Illumina NextSeq 550 flow cell. The paper's data handling went like this. Because the immunoSEQ output included only junctional sequences and no quality scores, the filtering could not be the same as the filtering used for full-length reads. To assign V/J genes and CDR3, sequences were annotated using PyIR, a Python wrapper for IgBLAST v1.9, with IMGT germline references. Any read was removed if the V/J assignment was weak (E-value above 1e-6), the CDR3 was missing, or the read contained stop codons, out-of-frame junctions, or ambiguous translated residues. A V3J clonotype was defined by an identical inferred V gene, J gene, and CDR3 amino acid sequence. The percentage overlap between two repertoires was calculated by dividing the number of shared unique clonotypes by the size of the smaller repertoire. Three approaches were used to assess repertoire richness: RTK rarefaction, the Chao1 estimator, and Recon v2.1 estimates of unobserved clonotypes. For all TCRbeta clonotypes obtained by the gDNA method from a few donors, generation probabilities were computed with OLGA. TCRdb mirrors the immuneACCESS table, restricted to in-frame sequences. Some clones are absent from its copies; in checked studies, under half trace to an unresolved V gene, and the reason for the others is unknown. That table is the source of V, J and clone size, and D and trimming were worked out from the DNA. For this sample there are 2.3 million or so clones; approximately 95% appear just once. The biggest ten clones account for about 0.41% of the sample.

The chain joins TRBV18 to TRBJ1-3; a stretch of 7 junction bases matches TRBD1. The specimen sequenced was naive CD4+ T cells from PBMCs. The cell subset or site label of this sample denotes: CD45RA+ positively selected. The sequence derives from a man aged 18 to 35 in good health. Some clones in this sample may be carry-over from other donors' samples. The CDR3 in this case is CASSGTDSGNTIYF. The sequenced DNA is TGTGCCAGCTCAGGGACAGACTCTGGAAACACCATATATTTT.